By share of the sample, the clone carrying this T cell receptor beta chain is large. The record originates from a study of immune reconstitution after stem cell transplant in scleroderma. From the RT-PCR reads, TCRdb called clonotypes with MiXCR, one entry per CDR3 protein. The sample gives 600 to 850 distinct CDR3 sequences, under 8.5% of which show up once; roughly 24% is in the top ten. This receptor was obtained from a male donor with systemic sclerosis. The sample was acquired before or after autologous hematopoietic stem cell transplantation (not recorded which).

CDR3 sequence reads: CASSEDLNYGYTF. CDR3 DNA sequence: TGCGCCAGCAGTGAGGACCTAAACTATGGCTACACCTTC. The V and J genes are TRBV10-1 and TRBJ1-2, with D unclear. The germline V and J ends were trimmed by 2 bases and 2 bases, with 6 bases remaining between them. Germline loops: CDR1 WNHNN, CDR2 SYGVQD (reference sequence). The CDR3 has 13 residues.